A single sample gave rise to the 19 T cell receptor beta chains below, sequenced in a study of shared clonotypes between healthy human individuals. Method: immunoSEQ multiplex PCR; TCRdb's copy keeps in-frame clones and lacks some. The sample carries over a million clones, around 95% recorded once. The material sequenced was naive CD4+ T cells sorted from blood. Subset noted: CD45RA+ positively selected. The receptors were gathered from a man aged 30 to 39 in good health.

The rearrangement links TRBV5-1 to TRBJ1-3; no firm D call. The CDR3 has 13 residues. With 7 bases removed from V and 4 bases from J, the gap between germline ends came to 12 bases. Looked up from germline, CDR1 is SGHRS and CDR2 is YFSETQ. The CDR3 coding sequence is TGCGCCAGCGGCCCAAGTGGGGGAAACACCATATATTTT. Its protein is CASGPSGGNTIYF.

The chain recombines TRBV7-2 with TRBJ2-7; 11 nucleotides match TRBD2. V lost 7 bases and J lost 3; bases outside the gene matches: 5. In germline, CDR1 is SGHTA, CDR2 FQGNSA. CDR3 length: 14 residues. CDR3: CASTLAGGGYEQYF. The CDR3 DNA sequence: TGTGCCAGCACCCTAGCGGGAGGAGGCTACGAGCAGTACTTC.

The DNA of the CDR3 is TGCGCCAGCAGCCAAGCGGGACCTGGCACAGATACGCAGTATTTT. Protein sequence: CASSQAGPGTDTQYF. This chain connects TRBV4-3 to TRBJ2-3; D assignment may be TRBD1 or TRBD2 (5 bases each). The germline V gene encodes CDR1 LGHNA and CDR2 YSLEER. V was shortened by 1 base and J by 1 base, with 9 bases between the two germline ends. This CDR3 comprises 15 residues.

V gene TRBV7-2 combines with J gene TRBJ1-2; 9 bases align to TRBD1. The ends lost 0 bases at V and 4 bases at J; junction bases unmatched: 3. CDR1 SGHTA and CDR2 FQGNSA come from the germline V gene. The CDR3 loop spans 15 amino acids. The CDR3 bases are TGTGCCAGCAGCTTAGCTGGGACAGGGACCTATGGCTACACCTTC. It codes for CASSLAGTGTYGYTF.

The chain combines TRBV7-2 with TRBJ2-7, with 16 bases identical to TRBD2. CDR3 length equals 15 residues. The trim removed 5 bases at V and 4 bases at J, leaving 2 bases unmatched. Germline V gene sequence: CDR1 SGHTA, CDR2 FQGNSA. The CDR3 is CASSPGLAGGYEQYF. Here the CDR3 DNA reads TGTGCCAGCAGCCCGGGACTAGCGGGAGGGTACGAGCAGTACTTC.

Points on this clone: Other DNA sequences from this sample encode an identical CDR3 as well. The chain has TRBV5-5 and TRBJ2-7; 8 positions agree with TRBD1. The CDR3 runs 14 residues. Germline CDR1 SGHKS, CDR2 YYEKEE (reference sequence). V was clipped by 1 base and J by 6 bases; unmatched bases: 6. The chain's CDR3 is CASSLSSGGSEQYF. CDR3 bases: TGTGCCAGCAGCTTGTCCTCAGGGGGCAGCGAGCAGTACTTC.

V and J are TRBV5-1 and TRBJ2-7, with D maybe TRBD1 (6 bases). With 1 base removed from V and 6 bases from J, the gap between germline ends came to 14 bases. Germline CDR1 is SGHRS and CDR2 is YFSETQ. The CDR3 has 14 residues. The CDR3 region is CASSLFPGTPEQYF. The CDR3 DNA reads as TGCGCCAGCAGCTTGTTTCCAGGGACACCCGAGCAGTACTTC.

The rearrangement joins TRBV6-1 to TRBJ2-7; D gene uncertain. CDR3 length equals 13 residues. CDR1 is MNHNS, CDR2 SASEGT, per germline. The V end was cut by 6 bases, the J end by 1 base, with 10 bases between. CDR3 coding DNA: TGTGCCAGCAGCCTAGAAGTGTCCTACGAGCAGTACTTC. The encoded protein is CASSLEVSYEQYF.

J is TRBJ2-1 and V is TRBV7-6, with a weak D call TRBD1 (6 bases). This CDR3 is built from 17 residues. Germline loops: CDR1 SGHVS, CDR2 FNYEAQ. V gave up 0 bases and J gave up 0 bases, with 12 bases separating them. The CDR3 DNA reads TGTGCCAGCAGCTTAGCTCCGACAGGTAGCTCCTACAATGAGCAGTTCTTC. Translated, it gives CASSLAPTGSSYNEQFF.

The chain combines TRBV18 with TRBJ2-3; D possibly corresponds to TRBD2 (7 bases). The CDR3 runs 15 residues. Trimming took off 4 bases at V and 9 bases at J, with 20 bases between the two ends. CDR1 is KGHSH, CDR2 LQKENI, per germline. The CDR3 is CASSLTAQQGGTQYF. CDR3 DNA sequence: TGTGCCAGCTCACTAACGGCCCAACAGGGAGGGACGCAGTATTTT.

Remarks on this clone: This same CDR3 is encoded by further DNA sequences in the sample. The rearrangement joins TRBV5-5 to TRBJ2-7; D unresolved. V was pared by 1 base and J by 2 bases, with 4 bases between. This CDR3 comprises 12 residues. From germline, CDR1 is SGHKS and CDR2 YYEKEE (reference sequence). The CDR3 reads CASSLTAYEQYF. CDR3 coding DNA: TGTGCCAGCAGCTTGACTGCCTACGAGCAGTACTTC.

The V gene is TRBV19, the J gene TRBJ1-5; tentatively, D is TRBD1 (5 bases). The CDR3 runs 13 residues. In germline, CDR1 is LNHDA, CDR2 SQIVND (reference sequence). V was shortened by 6 bases and J by 9 bases, with 15 bases between the two germline ends. CDR3 sequence reads: CASSDSWGVPQHF. In nucleotides, the CDR3 is TGTGCCAGTAGCGACTCGTGGGGGGTGCCCCAGCATTTT.

The chain links TRBV6-1 to TRBJ2-5; 7 bases line up with TRBD2. V shed 11 bases, J shed 9 bases, and the junction held 12 bases outside the gene matches. The CDR3 has 12 amino acids. The V gene's germline CDR1 is MNHNS and CDR2 SASEGT. CDR3 nucleotides: TGTGCCTCTCACCCCACCGGGAGGTCCCAGTACTTC. As protein: CASHPTGRSQYF.

The CDR3 loop is CASLAGRGEQFF. The DNA for the CDR3 is TGTGCCAGTCTAGCGGGACGCGGTGAGCAGTTCTTC. The gene calls are TRBV19 and TRBJ2-1, with 9 bases fitting TRBD2. The germline CDR1 and CDR2 sequences are LNHDA and SQIVND (reference sequence). V dropped 8 bases and J dropped 9; count of bases not matched to a gene: 5. The CDR3 has 12 amino acids.

This sequence joins TRBV7-7 and TRBJ2-1, with 8 bases identical to TRBD2. The trim removed 5 bases at V and 9 bases at J, leaving 6 bases unmatched. This CDR3 region has 13 residues. Germline V gene lookup returns CDR1 SSHAT and CDR2 FNYEAQ (reference sequence). For the CDR3, the DNA is TGTGCCAGCAGCAGTGATAGCGGGGCTGAGCAGTTCTTC. This gives the protein CASSSDSGAEQFF.

The V and J genes are TRBV6-5 and TRBJ2-7; no clear D. The germline V and J ends were trimmed by 2 bases and 2 bases, with 10 bases remaining between them. This CDR3 is built from 14 residues. CDR1 MNHEY and CDR2 SVGAGI come from the germline V gene. The CDR3 protein is CASSYRLNPYEQYF. The CDR3 DNA follows: TGTGCCAGCAGTTACCGACTCAACCCCTACGAGCAGTACTTC.

The J gene is TRBJ2-1, the V gene TRBV5-1; the D is unclear. The CDR3 extends over 16 amino acids. V lost 0 bases and J 3 bases, leaving 13 bases between the germline ends. In germline, CDR1 is SGHRS, CDR2 YFSETQ. The DNA of the CDR3 is TGCGCCAGCAGCTTGGAAGGAAGGTCCCTCTACAATGAGCAGTTCTTC. Translation: CASSLEGRSLYNEQFF.

This clone was detected a few times. V is TRBV18 and J is TRBJ2-5; 11 bases are shared with TRBD1. The CDR3 totals 15 residues. The V gene end was trimmed by 0 bases and the J gene end by 4 bases; junction bases not matched to a gene: 1. Germline lookup yields CDR1 KGHSH and CDR2 LQKENI. In DNA form, the CDR3 reads TGTGCCAGCTCACCACCGGGGACAGGGGGAGAGACCCAGTACTTC. Translation gives CASSPPGTGGETQYF.

The rearrangement joins TRBV6-1 to TRBJ1-2, with D perhaps matching TRBD1 (6 bases). The V end lost 6 bases, the J end lost 7 bases, and 15 bases lay between the germline ends. Germline assignment: CDR1 MNHNS and CDR2 SASEGT. The CDR3 is 13 amino acids. CDR3 sequence: CASRGPQQGGYTF. DNA of the CDR3: TGTGCCAGCAGAGGACCCCAACAGGGTGGCTACACCTTC.